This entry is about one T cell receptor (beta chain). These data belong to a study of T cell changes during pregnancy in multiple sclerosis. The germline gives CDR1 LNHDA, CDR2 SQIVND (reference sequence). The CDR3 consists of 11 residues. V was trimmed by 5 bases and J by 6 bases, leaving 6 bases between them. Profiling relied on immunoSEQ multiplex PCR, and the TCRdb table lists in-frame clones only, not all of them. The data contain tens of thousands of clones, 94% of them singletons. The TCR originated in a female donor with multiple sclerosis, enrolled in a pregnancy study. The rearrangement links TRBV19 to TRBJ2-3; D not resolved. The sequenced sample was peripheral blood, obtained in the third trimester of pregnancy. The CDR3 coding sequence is TGTGCCAGTAGTCTGCGGGATACGCAGTATTTT. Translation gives CASSLRDTQYF.